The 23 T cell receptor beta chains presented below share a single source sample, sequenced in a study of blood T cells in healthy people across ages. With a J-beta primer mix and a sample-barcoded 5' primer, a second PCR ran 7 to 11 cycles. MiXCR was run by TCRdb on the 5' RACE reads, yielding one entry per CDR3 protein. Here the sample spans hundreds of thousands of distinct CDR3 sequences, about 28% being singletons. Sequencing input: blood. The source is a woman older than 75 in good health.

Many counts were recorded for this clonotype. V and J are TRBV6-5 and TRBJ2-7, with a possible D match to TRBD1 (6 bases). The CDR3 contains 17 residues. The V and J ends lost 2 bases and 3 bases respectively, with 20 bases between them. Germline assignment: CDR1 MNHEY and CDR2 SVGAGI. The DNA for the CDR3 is TGTGCCAGCAGTTACGCGGCGAGACAGGAGAGTTACTACGAGCAGTACTTC. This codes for CASSYAARQESYYEQYF.

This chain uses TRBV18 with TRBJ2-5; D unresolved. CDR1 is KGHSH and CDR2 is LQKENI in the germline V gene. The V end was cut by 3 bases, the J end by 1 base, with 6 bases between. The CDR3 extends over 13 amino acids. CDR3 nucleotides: TGTGCCAGCTCACCCCAGGCCCAAGAGACCCAGTACTTC. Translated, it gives CASSPQAQETQYF.

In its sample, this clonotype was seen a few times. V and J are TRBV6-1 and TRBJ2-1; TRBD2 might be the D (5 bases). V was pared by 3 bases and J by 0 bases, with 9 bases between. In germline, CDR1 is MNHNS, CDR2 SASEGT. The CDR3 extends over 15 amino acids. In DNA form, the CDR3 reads TGTGCCAGCAGTGACGGAACTAGCTCCTACAATGAGCAGTTCTTC. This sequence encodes CASSDGTSSYNEQFF.

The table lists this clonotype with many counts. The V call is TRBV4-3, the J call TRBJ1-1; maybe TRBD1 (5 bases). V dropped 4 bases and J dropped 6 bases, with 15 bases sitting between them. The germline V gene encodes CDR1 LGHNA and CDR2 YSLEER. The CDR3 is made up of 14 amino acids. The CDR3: CASSRGPGLAEAFF. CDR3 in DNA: TGCGCCAGCAGCCGTGGACCGGGGCTGGCTGAAGCTTTCTTT.

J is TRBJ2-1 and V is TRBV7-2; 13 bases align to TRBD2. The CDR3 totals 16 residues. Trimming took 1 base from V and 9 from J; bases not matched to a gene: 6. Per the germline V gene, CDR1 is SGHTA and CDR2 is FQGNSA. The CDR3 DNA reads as TGTGCCAGCAGCTTAGATGGACTAGCGGGAGAAATTGAGCAGTTCTTC. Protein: CASSLDGLAGEIEQFF.

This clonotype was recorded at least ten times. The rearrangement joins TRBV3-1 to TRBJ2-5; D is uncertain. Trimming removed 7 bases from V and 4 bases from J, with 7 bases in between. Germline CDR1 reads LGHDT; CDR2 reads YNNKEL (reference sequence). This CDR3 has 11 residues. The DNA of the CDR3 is TGTGCCAGCACCCGCCTAGAGACCCAGTACTTC. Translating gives CASTRLETQYF.

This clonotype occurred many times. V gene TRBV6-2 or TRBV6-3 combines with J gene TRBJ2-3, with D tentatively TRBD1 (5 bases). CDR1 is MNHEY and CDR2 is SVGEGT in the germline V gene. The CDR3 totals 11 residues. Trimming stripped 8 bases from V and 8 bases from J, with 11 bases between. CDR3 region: CASGAPGTQYF. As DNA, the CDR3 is TGTGCCAGCGGGGCCCCAGGTACGCAGTATTTT.

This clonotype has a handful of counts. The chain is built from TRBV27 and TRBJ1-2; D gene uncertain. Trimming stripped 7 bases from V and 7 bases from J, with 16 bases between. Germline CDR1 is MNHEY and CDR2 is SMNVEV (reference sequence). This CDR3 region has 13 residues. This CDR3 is CASILNGLSGYTF. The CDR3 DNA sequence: TGTGCCAGCATCTTGAACGGGTTGAGTGGCTACACCTTC.

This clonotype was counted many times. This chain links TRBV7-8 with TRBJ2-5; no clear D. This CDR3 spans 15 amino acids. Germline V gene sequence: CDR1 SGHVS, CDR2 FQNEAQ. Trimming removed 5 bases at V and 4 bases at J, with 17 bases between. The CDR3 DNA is TGTGCCAGCAGCCTCAACGGTCTCGCTGGAGAGACCCAGTACTTC. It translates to CASSLNGLAGETQYF.

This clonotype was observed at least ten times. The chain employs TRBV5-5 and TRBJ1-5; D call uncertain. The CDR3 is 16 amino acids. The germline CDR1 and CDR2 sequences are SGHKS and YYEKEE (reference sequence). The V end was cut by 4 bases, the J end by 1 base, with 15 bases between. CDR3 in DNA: TGTGCCAGCAGCCCCACACCACTTCTAAGCAATCAGCCCCAGCATTTT. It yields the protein CASSPTPLLSNQPQHF.

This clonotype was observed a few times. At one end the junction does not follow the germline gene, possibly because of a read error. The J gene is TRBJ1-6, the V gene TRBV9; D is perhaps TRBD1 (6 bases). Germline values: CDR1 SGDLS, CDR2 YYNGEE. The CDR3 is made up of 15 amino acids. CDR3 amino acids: CASSARTADNSPPHF. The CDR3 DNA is TGTGCCAGCAGCGCCCGGACAGCTGATAATTCACCCCCCCACTTT.

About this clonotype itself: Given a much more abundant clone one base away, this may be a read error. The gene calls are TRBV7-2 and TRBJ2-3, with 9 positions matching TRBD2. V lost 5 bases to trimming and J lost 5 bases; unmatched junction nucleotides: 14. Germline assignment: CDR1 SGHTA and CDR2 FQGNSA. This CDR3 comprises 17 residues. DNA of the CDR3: TGTGCCAGCAGCATCCGGACTGGCGGGGGGGCAAGAGATACGCAGTATTTT. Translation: CASSIRTGGGARDTQYF. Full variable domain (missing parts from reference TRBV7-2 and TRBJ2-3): GAGVSQSPSNKVTEKGKDVELRCDPISGHTALYWYRQSLGQGLEFLIYFQGNSAPDKSGLPSDRFSAERTGGSVSTLTIQRTQQEDSAVYLCASSIRTGGGARDTQYFGPGTRLTVL.

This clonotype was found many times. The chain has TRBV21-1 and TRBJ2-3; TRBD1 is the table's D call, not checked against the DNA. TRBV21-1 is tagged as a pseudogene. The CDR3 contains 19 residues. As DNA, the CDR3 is TGTGCCAGCAGCAAAGCGCTTTACAGGGGAGAACTATACACAGATACGCAGTATTTT. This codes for CASSKALYRGELYTDTQYF.

The CDR3 bases are TGTGCCAGCAGATCAACTACATCCCGACAGGGTAGTTTGTTTGGTTCACCCCTCCACTTT. This translates into CASRSTTSRQGSLFGSPLHF. The genes are TRBV11-2 and TRBJ1-6; 7 bases line up with TRBD1. The germline V gene encodes CDR1 SGHAT and CDR2 FQNNGV. CDR3 length: 20 residues. Trimming took 6 bases from V and 9 from J; bases not matched to a gene: 26.

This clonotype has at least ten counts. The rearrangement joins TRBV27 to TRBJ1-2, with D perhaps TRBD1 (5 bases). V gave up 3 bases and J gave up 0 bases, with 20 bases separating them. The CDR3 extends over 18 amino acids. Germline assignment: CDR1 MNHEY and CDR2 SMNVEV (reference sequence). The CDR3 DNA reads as TGTGCCAGCAGTTTGACCTTGGGGAAAGAAGGGGCTAACTATGGCTACACCTTC. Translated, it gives CASSLTLGKEGANYGYTF.

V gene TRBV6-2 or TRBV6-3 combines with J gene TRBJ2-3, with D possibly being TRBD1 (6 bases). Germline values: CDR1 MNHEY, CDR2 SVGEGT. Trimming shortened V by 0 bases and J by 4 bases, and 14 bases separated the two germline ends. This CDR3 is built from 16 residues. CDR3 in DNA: TGTGCCAGCAGTTACTCACAGGGCATCGTGGCAGATACGCAGTATTTT. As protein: CASSYSQGIVADTQYF.

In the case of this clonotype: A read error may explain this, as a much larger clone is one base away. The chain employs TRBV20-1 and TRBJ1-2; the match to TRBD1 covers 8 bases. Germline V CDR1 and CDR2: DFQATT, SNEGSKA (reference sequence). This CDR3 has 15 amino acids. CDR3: CSATTSRGLPYGHTF. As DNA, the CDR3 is TGCAGTGCTACGACATCCAGGGGGCTCCCCTATGGCCACACCTTC.

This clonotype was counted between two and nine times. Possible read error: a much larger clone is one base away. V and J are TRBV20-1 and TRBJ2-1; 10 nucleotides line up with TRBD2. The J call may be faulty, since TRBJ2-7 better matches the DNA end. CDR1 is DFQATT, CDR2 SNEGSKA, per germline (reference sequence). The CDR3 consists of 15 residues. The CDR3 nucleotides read TGCAGTGCTGCCAAAGCGGGGGGGACCTACAATGAGCAGTACTTC. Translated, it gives CSAAKAGGTYNEQYF.

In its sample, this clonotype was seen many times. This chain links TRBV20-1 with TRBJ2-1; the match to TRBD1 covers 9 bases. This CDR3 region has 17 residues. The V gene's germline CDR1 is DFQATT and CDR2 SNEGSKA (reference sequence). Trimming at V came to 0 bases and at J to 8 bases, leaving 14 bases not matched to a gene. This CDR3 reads CSARDLLDRGIVDEQFF. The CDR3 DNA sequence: TGCAGTGCTAGAGATTTACTCGACAGGGGGATCGTCGATGAGCAGTTCTTC.

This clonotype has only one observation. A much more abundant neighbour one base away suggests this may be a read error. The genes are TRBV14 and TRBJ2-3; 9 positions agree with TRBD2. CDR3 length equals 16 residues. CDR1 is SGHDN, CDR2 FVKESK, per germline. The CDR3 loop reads CASSHLLAGNTDAQYF. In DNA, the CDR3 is TGTGCCAGCAGCCATCTTCTAGCGGGGAACACAGATGCGCAGTATTTT.

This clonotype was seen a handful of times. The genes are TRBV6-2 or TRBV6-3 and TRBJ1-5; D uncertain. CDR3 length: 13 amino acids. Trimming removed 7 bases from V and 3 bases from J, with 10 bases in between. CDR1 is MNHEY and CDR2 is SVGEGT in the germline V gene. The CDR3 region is CASTTQANQPQHF. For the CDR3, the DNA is TGTGCCAGCACCACCCAGGCCAATCAGCCCCAGCATTTT.

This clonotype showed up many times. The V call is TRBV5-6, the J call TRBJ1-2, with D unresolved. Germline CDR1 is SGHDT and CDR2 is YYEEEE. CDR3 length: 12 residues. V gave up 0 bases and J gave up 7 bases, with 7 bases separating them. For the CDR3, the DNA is TGTGCCAGCAGCTTGGGGCGAATTGGCTACACCTTC. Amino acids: CASSLGRIGYTF.

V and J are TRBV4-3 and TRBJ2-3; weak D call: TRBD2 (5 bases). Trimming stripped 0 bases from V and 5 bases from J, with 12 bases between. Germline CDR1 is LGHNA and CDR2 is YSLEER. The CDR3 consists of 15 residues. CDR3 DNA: TGCGCCAGCAGCCAAGATGTGAGGGCACGAGATACGCAGTATTTT. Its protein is CASSQDVRARDTQYF.